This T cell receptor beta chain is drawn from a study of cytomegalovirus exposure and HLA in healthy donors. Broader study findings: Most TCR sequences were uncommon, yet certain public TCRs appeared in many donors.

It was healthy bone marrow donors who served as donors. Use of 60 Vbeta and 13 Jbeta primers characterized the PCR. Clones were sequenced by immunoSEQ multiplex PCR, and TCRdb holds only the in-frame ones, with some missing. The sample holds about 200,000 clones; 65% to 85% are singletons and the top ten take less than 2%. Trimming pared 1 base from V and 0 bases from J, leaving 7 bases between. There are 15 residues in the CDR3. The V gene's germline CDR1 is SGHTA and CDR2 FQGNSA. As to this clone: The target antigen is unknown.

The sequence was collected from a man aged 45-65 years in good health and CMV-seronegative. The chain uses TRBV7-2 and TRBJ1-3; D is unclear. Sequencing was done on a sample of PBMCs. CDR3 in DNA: TGTGCCAGCAGCTTAGGCGGCAGCTCTGGAAACACCATATATTTT. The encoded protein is CASSLGGSSGNTIYF.